This T cell receptor beta chain was obtained from a study of patients and donors after allogeneic stem cell transplantation (dated by TCRdb to about 2020). This clonotype was recorded at least ten times. Its antigen remains unidentified. Base qualities are not at hand, and no much larger clone is one base apart. The germline ends are 4 bases apart after V is trimmed by 0 bases and J by 4 bases. Spanning cysteine to phenylalanine, the CDR3 consists of 13 amino acids. Only the CDR3 region is kept as DNA, spanning 39 bases read in frame from base 1. For CDR1 and CDR2, the germline V gene (reference sequence) lists LGHDT and YNNKEL. The library was obtained by RT-PCR. TCRdb names NextSeq 550 as the instrument used. TCRdb's own reprocessing of the public reads used fastp at Q25 and MiXCR and kept productive beta chains. Each CDR3 protein appears once, grouped with its most common genes and DNA. In this sample the table shows over 400,000 distinct CDR3 sequences, around 16% of which occur a single time. The ten most abundant clones make up 7% to 7.5% of the sample.

The rearrangement joined TRBV3-1 to TRBJ1-5; the D gene remains uncertain. The receptor was isolated from a human donor who was either an allogeneic HSCT recipient or a stem cell or donor lymphocyte infusion donor (not recorded which). It is not recorded whose cells these are; they may come from a transplant donor. Source material: blood, either unsorted or a sorted T cell fraction (not recorded which). The encoded CDR3 is CASSQDWNQPQHF. The DNA is as follows: TGTGCCAGCAGCCAAGATTGGAATCAGCCCCAGCATTTT. Joined to the reference TRBV3-1 and TRBJ1-5 proteins, this CDR3 gives the full variable domain: DTAVSQTPKYLVTQMGNDKSIKCEQNLGHDTMYWYKQDSKKFLKIMFSYNNKELIINETVPNRFSPKSPDKAHLNLHINSLELGDSAVYFCASSQDWNQPQHFGDGTRLSIL.